This T cell receptor beta chain was sequenced in a study of blood T cell repertoires in COVID-19. CDR1 and CDR2 (germline): MNHEY, SVGAGI. V lost 5 bases and J lost 1; bases outside the gene matches: 2. The CDR3 is 14 amino acids. TCRdb's copy holds only in-frame clones and misses some; the assay was immunoSEQ multiplex PCR. The profile shows some 330,000 clones, roughly 86% of them singletons. What was sequenced was PBMCs or T cells enriched from blood (not recorded which). The rearrangement joins TRBV6-5 to TRBJ2-4, with 7 bases fitting TRBD1. The receptor comes from a man aged 35-49 years in a cohort exposed to, infected with or recovered from COVID-19 (not recorded which). CDR3 DNA sequence: TGTGCCAGCAGTAAGGACAGGGCCAAAAACATTCAGTACTTC. Protein sequence: CASSKDRAKNIQYF.